Presented here are 10 T cell receptor beta chains from one specimen sequenced in a study of graft-versus-host responses after intestinal transplantation. Profiling relied on immunoSEQ multiplex PCR, and the TCRdb table lists in-frame clones only, not all of them. Of 100,000 or so clones detected, 90% to 95% appear once; the ten largest clones hold roughly 0.2%. These receptors have no known antigen. The sample was unstimulated CD4+ T cells sorted from spleen or lymph node cells, taken before transplant. These receptors were obtained from a human donor who was the organ donor for an intestinal transplant.

The V gene is TRBV5-1, the J gene TRBJ2-4; D remains unclear. V was pared by 0 bases and J by 0 bases, with 10 bases between. This CDR3 comprises 16 residues. In germline, CDR1 is SGHRS, CDR2 YFSETQ. The CDR3 DNA sequence: TGCGCCAGCAGCTTGGGGCAGGCAATAGCCAAAAACATTCAGTACTTC. As protein: CASSLGQAIAKNIQYF. Filled out from reference TRBV5-1 and TRBJ2-4, the complete variable domain reads KAGVTQTPRYLIKTRGQQVTLSCSPISGHRSVSWYQQTPGQGLQFLFEYFSETQRNKGNFPGRFSGRQFSNSRSEMNVSTLELGDSALYLCASSLGQAIAKNIQYFGAGTRLSVL.

The chain uses TRBV27 and TRBJ2-7; TRBD1 aligns across 7 bases. Trimming at V came to 5 bases and at J to 0 bases, leaving 10 bases not matched to a gene. The germline V gene encodes CDR1 MNHEY and CDR2 SMNVEV (reference sequence). This CDR3 contains 16 residues. DNA for the CDR3: TGTGCCAGCAGTCTAACCCGGGGACAGAGCTCCTACGAGCAGTACTTC. Protein product: CASSLTRGQSSYEQYF.

The chain combines TRBV27 with TRBJ1-5; no firm D call. CDR1 and CDR2 from the germline V gene are MNHEY and SMNVEV (reference sequence). V was trimmed by 6 bases and J by 2 bases, leaving 11 bases between them. The CDR3 consists of 14 residues. The CDR3 protein is CASRTKAGNQPQHF. Written as DNA, the CDR3 is TGTGCCAGCAGGACAAAAGCGGGCAATCAGCCCCAGCATTTT.

This chain uses TRBV11-2 with TRBJ2-5, with 7 bases matching TRBD2. V was pared by 0 bases and J by 2 bases, with 3 bases of the junction left unmatched. The CDR3 sequence is 15 residues long. Germline V gene lookup returns CDR1 SGHAT and CDR2 FQNNGV. The CDR3 here is CASSLDGGGQETQYF. The CDR3, as DNA: TGTGCCAGCAGCTTAGATGGGGGGGGACAAGAGACCCAGTACTTC.

The chain is built from TRBV11-2 and TRBJ2-1; 7 positions match TRBD2. The germline gives CDR1 SGHAT, CDR2 FQNNGV. The CDR3 sequence is 15 residues long. V gave up 5 bases and J gave up 1 base; unmatched junction bases: 5. The chain's CDR3 is CASSASSGSYNEQFF. CDR3 nucleotide sequence: TGTGCCAGCAGCGCAAGTAGCGGGTCCTACAATGAGCAGTTCTTC. Complete variable domain (other parts from reference TRBV11-2 and TRBJ2-1): EAGVAQSPRYKIIEKRQSVAFWCNPISGHATLYWYQQILGQGPKLLIQFQNNGVVDDSQLPKDRFSAERLKGVDSTLKIQPAKLEDSAVYLCASSASSGSYNEQFFGPGTRLTVL.

This clone was recorded only once. The J gene is TRBJ1-2, the V gene TRBV7-2, with TRBD1 as a possible D gene (6 bases). Germline CDR1 and CDR2: SGHTA and FQGNSA. The V gene lost 7 bases and the J gene lost 4 bases, with 16 bases spanning the gap. There are 14 residues in the CDR3. The CDR3 DNA follows: TGTGCCAGCACCTGGACAGATCTTTCCTATGGCTACACCTTC. Protein sequence: CASTWTDLSYGYTF.

DNA for the CDR3: TGTGCCAGCAGTCTGGAACTGCAGGGGGGATACTATGGCTACACCTTC. Amino acids: CASSLELQGGYYGYTF. The rearrangement joins TRBV6-6 to TRBJ1-2; 7 bases line up with TRBD1. Trimming took 5 bases from V and 3 from J; bases not matched to a gene: 12. CDR3 length equals 16 residues. Looked up from germline, CDR1 is MNHNY and CDR2 is SVGAGI (reference sequence).

J is TRBJ1-6 and V is TRBV27, with D possibly TRBD1 on 6 matching bases. This CDR3 has 14 residues. V was trimmed by 3 bases and J by 7 bases, leaving 10 bases between them. Germline CDR1 is MNHEY and CDR2 is SMNVEV (reference sequence). In DNA form, the CDR3 reads TGTGCCAGCAGTTTCGACGGACAGAATTCACCCCTCCACTTT. Translated: CASSFDGQNSPLHF.

The chain links TRBV18 to TRBJ1-1; D remains ambiguous. The CDR3 runs 13 residues. CDR1 KGHSH and CDR2 LQKENI come from the germline V gene. The V end lost 3 bases, the J end lost 1 base, and 6 bases lay between the germline ends. The CDR3 loop reads CASSPDWNTEAFF. As DNA, the CDR3 is TGTGCCAGCTCACCTGACTGGAACACTGAAGCTTTCTTT.

The rearrangement links TRBV2 to TRBJ2-2; 7 bases are a match to TRBD2. CDR1 and CDR2 (germline): SNHLY, FYNNEI. The CDR3 totals 15 residues. Losses at the gene ends were 6 bases for V and 7 bases for J; bases not matched to a gene: 11. CDR3 DNA: TGTGCCAGCAGCCAGCTAGGATGGGGGGGCGGGGAGCTGTTTTTT. This codes for CASSQLGWGGGELFF.